Detailed here is one T cell receptor (beta chain). The data are from a study of OX40 agonist ivuxolimab in advanced cancers. For the study at large: Patients enrolled in dose escalation were diagnosed with hepatocellular carcinoma, melanoma, renal cell or head and neck cancer.

The assay was immunoSEQ multiplex PCR, and TCRdb's table has in-frame clones only and misses some. The table has tens of thousands of clones, 90% to 95% seen once; the top ten hold 3.5% to 4%. The V end was cut by 0 bases, the J end by 6 bases, with 14 bases between. Germline V gene sequence: CDR1 SGHRS, CDR2 YFSETQ. The CDR3 runs to 15 residues. This sequence joins TRBV5-1 and TRBJ2-3; D is uncertain. This TCR was sampled from an adult with an advanced solid tumor such as melanoma, head and neck, liver or kidney cancer. Source: CD4+ or CD8+ T cells sorted from blood, taken in a trial of the OX40 agonist ivuxolimab. CDR3 protein: CASSLGVGFGDTQYF. The CDR3 region has the DNA TGCGCCAGCAGCTTGGGAGTGGGGTTCGGGGATACGCAGTATTTT.